Listed here are 12 T cell receptor beta chains from one sample, sequenced in a study of blood T cell repertoires in COVID-19. Libraries were prepared by immunoSEQ multiplex PCR; TCRdb keeps only in-frame clonotypes and omits some of them. Here the sample spans tens of thousands of clones, 86% being singletons. Sequenced sample: peripheral blood. These TCRs come from a man aged 60 to 75 with acute or convalescent COVID-19.

The chain employs TRBV25-1 and TRBJ2-3; 10 bases agree with TRBD2. Germline V gene lookup returns CDR1 MGHDK and CDR2 SYGVNS. After removal of 3 bases from V and 4 bases from J, the junction contained 7 bases not matched to a gene. CDR3 length: 16 amino acids. CDR3 loop: CASSEGSLAGADTQYF. The CDR3 DNA reads TGTGCCAGCAGTGAGGGATCGCTAGCGGGGGCAGATACGCAGTATTTT.

CDR3 in DNA: TGTGCCAGCAGCGCCGGGACAGGGGTCAGATATGGCTACACCTTC. This gives the protein CASSAGTGVRYGYTF. The rearrangement joins TRBV5-5 to TRBJ1-2; TRBD1 matches at 10 bases. This CDR3 has 15 residues. J was trimmed by 5 bases and V by 4 bases; bases with no gene match: 8. The V gene's germline CDR1 is SGHKS and CDR2 YYEKEE (reference sequence).

This clone was seen once. The chain has TRBV7-9 and TRBJ2-3, with D perhaps matching TRBD2 (6 bases). V was pared by 1 base and J by 3 bases, with 14 bases between. The V gene's germline CDR1 is SEHNR and CDR2 FQNEAQ (reference sequence). This CDR3 region has 16 residues. The CDR3 sequence is CASSLGARRGTDTQYF. CDR3 DNA sequence: TGTGCCAGCAGCTTAGGGGCGCGGCGGGGTACAGATACGCAGTATTTT. The full variable domain, in which reference TRBV7-9 and TRBJ2-3 provide the parts outside the CDR3, is DTGVSQNPRHKITKRGQNVTFRCDPISEHNRLYWYRQTLGQGPEFLTYFQNEAQLEKSRLLSDRFSAERPKGSFSTLEIQRTEQGDSAMYLCASSLGARRGTDTQYFGPGTRLTVL.

For the CDR3, the DNA is TGTGCCAGCAGCTCAACTAGCGGGAGCTCCTACAATGAGCAGTTCTTC. It translates to CASSSTSGSSYNEQFF. This chain links TRBV5-4 with TRBJ2-1, with 11 bases that match TRBD2. The CDR3 has 16 residues. Germline values: CDR1 SGHNT, CDR2 YYREEE (reference sequence). The V and J ends lost 3 bases and 0 bases, in that order; junction bases with no gene match: 2.

The CDR3 here is CASRDIAGGWTDTQYF. CDR3 nucleotides: TGTGCCAGCAGGGATATAGCGGGAGGTTGGACAGATACGCAGTATTTT. The chain joins TRBV3-1 (or the pseudogene TRBV3-2) to TRBJ2-3, with TRBD2 matching 10 bases. The CDR3 has 16 residues. V lost 6 bases to trimming and J lost 3 bases; unmatched junction nucleotides: 9. Germline CDR1 is LGHDT and CDR2 is YNNKEL (reference sequence).

V usage is TRBV19 and J usage is TRBJ2-2; 9 nucleotides line up with TRBD1. V trimming: 6 bases; J trimming: 5 bases; junction bases outside the gene matches: 4. CDR3 size: 14 residues. Germline CDR1 LNHDA, CDR2 SQIVND (reference sequence). The CDR3 loop is CASRGTGTTGELFF. The CDR3 DNA reads TGTGCCAGTAGGGGGACAGGGACAACCGGGGAGCTGTTTTTT. The full variable domain, in which reference TRBV19 and TRBJ2-2 provide the parts outside the CDR3, is DGGITQSPKYLFRKEGQNVTLSCEQNLNHDAMYWYRQDPGQGLRLIYYSQIVNDFQKGDIAEGYSVSREKKESFPLTVTSAQKNPTAFYLCASRGTGTTGELFFGEGSRLTVL.

The chain combines TRBV6-6 with TRBJ2-1; possibly TRBD1 for D (5 bases). Germline CDR1 reads MNHNY; CDR2 reads SVGAGI (reference sequence). Trimming took off 5 bases at V and 6 bases at J, with 17 bases between the two ends. The CDR3 contains 15 residues. CDR3 loop: CASSISGSGLNEQFF. As DNA, the CDR3 is TGTGCCAGCAGTATCTCAGGGTCGGGTCTCAATGAGCAGTTCTTC.

This chain joins TRBV11-3 and TRBJ2-7, with D perhaps matching TRBD1 (5 bases). There are 15 residues in the CDR3. V gave up 2 bases and J gave up 4 bases, with 15 bases separating them. Germline V lookup: CDR1 SGHNT, CDR2 YENEEA. CDR3 amino acids: CASSLNPGIGYEQYF. The CDR3 DNA reads TGTGCCAGCAGCTTAAATCCAGGGATTGGGTACGAGCAGTACTTC.

The chain joins TRBV7-2 to TRBJ2-3; TRBD2 matches at 15 bases. CDR3 length equals 19 residues. From germline, CDR1 is SGHTA and CDR2 FQGNSA. J was trimmed by 5 bases and V by 4 bases; bases with no gene match: 13. This CDR3 reads CASSSRTSGGAAFVDTQYF. The DNA of the CDR3 is TGTGCCAGCAGCTCACGGACTAGCGGGGGGGCCGCGTTTGTAGATACGCAGTATTTT.

This chain uses TRBV9 with TRBJ2-3; 11 bases are shared with TRBD2. Trimming removed 5 bases from V and 9 bases from J; junction bases left unmatched: 11. The germline gives CDR1 SGDLS, CDR2 YYNGEE. This CDR3 is 15 amino acids long. As DNA, the CDR3 is TGTGCCAGCAGGCCACTAGCGGGAGTCCTGGTAACGCAGTATTTT. Its translation is CASRPLAGVLVTQYF.

A single count supports this clone. This chain connects TRBV12-3 or TRBV12-4 to TRBJ2-3; TRBD1 matches at 10 bases. Trimming removed 5 bases from V and 5 bases from J; junction bases left unmatched: 1. The CDR3 runs to 13 residues. The CDR3, as DNA: TGTGCCAGCAGTCGGGACAGGGGAGATACGCAGTATTTT. It yields the protein CASSRDRGDTQYF.

This chain connects TRBV15 to TRBJ2-5; 7 nucleotides match TRBD2. This CDR3 region has 17 residues. Germline CDR1 LNHNV, CDR2 YYDKDF (reference sequence). After removal of 0 bases from V and 5 bases from J, the junction contained 12 bases not matched to a gene. CDR3 region: CATSREAAGRTWETQYF. CDR3 coding DNA: TGTGCCACCAGCAGAGAGGCAGCGGGAAGGACTTGGGAGACCCAGTACTTC.